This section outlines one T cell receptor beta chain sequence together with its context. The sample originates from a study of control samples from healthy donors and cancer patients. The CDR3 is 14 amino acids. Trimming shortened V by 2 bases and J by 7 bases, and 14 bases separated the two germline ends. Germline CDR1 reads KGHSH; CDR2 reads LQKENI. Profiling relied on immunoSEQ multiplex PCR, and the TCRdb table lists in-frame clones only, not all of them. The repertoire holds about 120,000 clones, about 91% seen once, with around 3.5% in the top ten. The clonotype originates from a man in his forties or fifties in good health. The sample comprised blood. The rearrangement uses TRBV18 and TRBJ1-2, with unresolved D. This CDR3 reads CASSPEGTGFGYTF. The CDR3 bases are TGTGCCAGCTCACCAGAGGGCACGGGCTTTGGCTACACCTTC. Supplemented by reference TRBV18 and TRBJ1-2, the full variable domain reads NAGVMQNPRHLVRRRGQEARLRCSPMKGHSHVYWYRQLPEEGLKFMVYLQKENIIDESGMPKERFSAEFPKEGPSILRIQQVVRGDSAAYFCASSPEGTGFGYTFGSGTRLTVV.